This TCR beta chain was captured in a study of shared clonotypes between healthy human individuals. Broader study findings: The generation probabilities recorded for non-shared clonotypes fell below those of clonotypes shared by all four donors.

Sorted-subset replicate PCRs used 150 to 200 ng of genomic DNA. This amount corresponded to about 30,000 T cell genomes. Repertoires were generated with immunoSEQ multiplex PCR, while TCRdb's copy carries only in-frame clones and drops some. Altogether 2.5 million or so clones are present, approximately 92% being singletons, with the ten largest covering over 0.12%. Remarks on this clone: What it recognizes is unknown.

From germline, CDR1 is ENHRY and CDR2 SYGVKD. With V trimmed by 6 bases and J by 3 bases, 9 bases remained unmatched. This CDR3 has 16 residues. The sequencing input was naive CD4+ T cells sorted from blood. Subset meaning: CD45RA+ positively selected. V is TRBV10-3 and J is TRBJ2-2, with TRBD2 identical over 8 bases. The clonotype was recovered from a man aged 18 to 29 in good health. Written as DNA, the CDR3 is TGTGCCATCAGCTACGGGGCTAGCGGGTACACCGGGGAGCTGTTTTTT. As protein: CAISYGASGYTGELFF.